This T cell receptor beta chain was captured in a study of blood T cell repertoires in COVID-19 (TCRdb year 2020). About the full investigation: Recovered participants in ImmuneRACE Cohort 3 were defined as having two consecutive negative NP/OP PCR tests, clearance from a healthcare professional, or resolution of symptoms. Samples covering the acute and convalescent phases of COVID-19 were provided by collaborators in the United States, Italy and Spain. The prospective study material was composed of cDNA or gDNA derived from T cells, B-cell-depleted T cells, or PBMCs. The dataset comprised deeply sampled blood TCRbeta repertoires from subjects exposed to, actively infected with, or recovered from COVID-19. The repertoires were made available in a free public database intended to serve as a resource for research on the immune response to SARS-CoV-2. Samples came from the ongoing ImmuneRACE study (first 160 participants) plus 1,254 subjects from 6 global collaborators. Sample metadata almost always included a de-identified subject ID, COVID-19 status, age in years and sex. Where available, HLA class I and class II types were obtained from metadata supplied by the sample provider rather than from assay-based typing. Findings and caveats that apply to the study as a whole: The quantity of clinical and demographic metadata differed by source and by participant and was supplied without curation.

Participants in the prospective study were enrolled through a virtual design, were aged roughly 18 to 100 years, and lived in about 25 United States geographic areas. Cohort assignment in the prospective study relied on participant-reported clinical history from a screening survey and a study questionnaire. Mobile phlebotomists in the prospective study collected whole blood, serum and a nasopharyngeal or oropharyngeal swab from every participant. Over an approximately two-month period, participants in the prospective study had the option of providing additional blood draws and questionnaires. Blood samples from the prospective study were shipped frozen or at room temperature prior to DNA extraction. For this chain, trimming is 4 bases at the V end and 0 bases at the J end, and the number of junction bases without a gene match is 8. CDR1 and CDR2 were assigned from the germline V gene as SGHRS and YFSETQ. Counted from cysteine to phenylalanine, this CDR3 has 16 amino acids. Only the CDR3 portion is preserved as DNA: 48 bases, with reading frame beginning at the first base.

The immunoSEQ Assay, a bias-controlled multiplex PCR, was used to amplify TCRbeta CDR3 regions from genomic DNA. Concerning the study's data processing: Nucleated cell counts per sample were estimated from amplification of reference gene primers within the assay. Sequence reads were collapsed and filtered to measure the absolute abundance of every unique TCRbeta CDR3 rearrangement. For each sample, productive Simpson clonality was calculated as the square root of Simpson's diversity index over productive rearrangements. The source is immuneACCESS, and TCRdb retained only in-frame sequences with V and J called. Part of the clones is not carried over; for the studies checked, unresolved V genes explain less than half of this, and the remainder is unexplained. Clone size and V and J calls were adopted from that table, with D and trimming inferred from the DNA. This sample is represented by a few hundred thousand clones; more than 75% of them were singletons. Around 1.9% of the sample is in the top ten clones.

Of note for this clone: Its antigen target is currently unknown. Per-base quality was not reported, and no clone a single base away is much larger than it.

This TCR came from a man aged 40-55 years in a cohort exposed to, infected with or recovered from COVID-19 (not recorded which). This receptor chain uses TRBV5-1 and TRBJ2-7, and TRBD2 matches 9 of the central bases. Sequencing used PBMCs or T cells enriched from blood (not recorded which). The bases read TGCGCCAGCAGCGCGCCGGGACTAGCAGCCTCCTACGAGCAGTACTTC. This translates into CASSAPGLAASYEQYF.